Following are 14 T cell receptor beta chains from one sample sequenced in a study of cytomegalovirus exposure and HLA in healthy donors. Data came from immunoSEQ multiplex PCR; TCRdb stores just in-frame clones and leaves some out. Of about 120,000 clones listed, about 87% are singletons. Sequencing was done on a sample of PBMCs. The receptor source for this set is a man younger than 35 in good health and CMV-seronegative.

This clone showed up just once. The genes are TRBV2 and TRBJ2-7, with 7 bases matching TRBD1. The CDR3 runs 12 residues. J was trimmed by 3 bases and V by 7 bases; bases with no gene match: 3. CDR1 and CDR2 from the germline V gene are SNHLY and FYNNEI. CDR3 loop: CASTRDSYEQYF. For the CDR3, the DNA is TGTGCCAGCACCAGGGACAGCTACGAGCAGTACTTC.

This sequence joins TRBV6-5 and TRBJ2-7; maybe TRBD2 (6 bases). This CDR3 comprises 13 residues. V lost 0 bases to trimming and J lost 7 bases, with 10 bases between them. Per germline, CDR1 MNHEY and CDR2 SVGAGI. The CDR3 protein is CASSYSEGGEQYF. In DNA form, the CDR3 reads TGTGCCAGCAGTTACTCAGAGGGAGGAGAGCAGTACTTC.

This rearrangement joins TRBV4-2 to TRBJ2-2; TRBD1 aligns across 7 bases. Germline CDR1 LGHNA, CDR2 YNFKEQ. The ends lost 4 bases at V and 1 base at J; junction bases unmatched: 3. This CDR3 is built from 15 residues. The CDR3 here is CASSPNRGNTGELFF. In nucleotides, the CDR3 is TGTGCCAGCAGCCCAAACAGGGGGAACACCGGGGAGCTGTTTTTT.

The chain couples TRBV11-2 to TRBJ2-2; 7 bases match TRBD1. Trimming at V came to 4 bases and at J to 5 bases, leaving 13 bases not matched to a gene. This CDR3 is 17 amino acids long. CDR1 is SGHAT and CDR2 is FQNNGV in the germline V gene. The chain's CDR3 is CASSSPGGQVLTGELFF. The CDR3 DNA follows: TGTGCCAGCAGCTCACCCGGAGGACAGGTTCTGACCGGGGAGCTGTTTTTT.

This clone was detected a few times. This chain connects TRBV10-3 to TRBJ1-3; no clear D gene. The CDR3 is 14 residues long. Germline V lookup: CDR1 ENHRY, CDR2 SYGVKD. The V and J ends lost 4 bases and 0 bases respectively, with 7 bases between them. CDR3 sequence reads: CAISAPSSGNTIYF. The CDR3 bases are TGTGCCATCAGTGCCCCGAGCTCTGGAAACACCATATATTTT.

This chain uses TRBV30 with TRBJ1-1; D uncertain. CDR3 size: 14 residues. Trimming cost V 0 bases and J 9 bases, with 17 bases left between them. CDR1 GTSNPN and CDR2 SVGIG come from the germline V gene (reference sequence). The CDR3 DNA reads TGTGCCTGGAGTGTACCCTCGAGGAAGAATCAAGCTTTCTTT. This gives the protein CAWSVPSRKNQAFF.

This chain joins TRBV5-1 and TRBJ2-6; weak D call: TRBD1 (6 bases). The CDR3 covers 18 residues. Trimming removed 4 bases at V and 3 bases at J, with 20 bases between. Germline loops: CDR1 SGHRS, CDR2 YFSETQ. CDR3 in DNA: TGCGCCAGCAGCGCGAACCCGGGACACGTAAGTGGGGCCAACGTCCTGACTTTC. Residues: CASSANPGHVSGANVLTF.

The chain joins TRBV28 to TRBJ2-7; possible D gene TRBD1, 6 bases. With 2 bases removed from V and 3 bases from J, the gap between germline ends came to 17 bases. The CDR3 sequence is 16 residues long. Germline V gives CDR1 MDHEN, CDR2 SYDVKM. CDR3 loop: CASSLKMRQANYEQYF. The CDR3 DNA sequence: TGTGCCAGCAGTTTAAAGATGAGACAGGCCAACTACGAGCAGTACTTC.

The chain joins TRBV7-9 to TRBJ1-2; 7 bases align to TRBD1. Germline CDR1 and CDR2: SEHNR and FQNEAQ (reference sequence). Trimming at V came to 4 bases and at J to 7 bases, leaving 9 bases not matched to a gene. CDR3 length: 14 residues. DNA for the CDR3: TGTGCCAGCAGCTCAAATACAGGGGCCGGTGGCTACACCTTC. It yields the protein CASSSNTGAGGYTF.

The chain carries TRBV4-3 and TRBJ2-5; TRBD1 agrees at 7 bases. The CDR3 runs 13 residues. CDR1 and CDR2 (germline): LGHNA, YSLEER. The V segment lost 3 bases and the J segment 7 bases; nucleotides outside the gene matches: 5. The CDR3: CASSQTQGRTQYF. In DNA form, the CDR3 reads TGCGCCAGCAGCCAGACACAGGGGCGGACCCAGTACTTC.

V is TRBV5-6 and J is TRBJ2-2, with 11 bases identical to TRBD2. This CDR3 has 14 residues. Germline CDR1 SGHDT, CDR2 YYEEEE. V trimming: 7 bases; J trimming: 9 bases; junction bases outside the gene matches: 8. The CDR3 DNA follows: TGTGCCAGCCGACTAGCGGGAAGCCTCAGGGAGCTGTTTTTT. Its protein product is CASRLAGSLRELFF. The full variable domain, in which reference TRBV5-6 and TRBJ2-2 provide the parts outside the CDR3, is DAGVTQSPTHLIKTRGQQVTLRCSPKSGHDTVSWYQQALGQGPQFIFQYYEEEERQRGNFPDRFSGHQFPNYSSELNVNALLLGDSALYLCASRLAGSLRELFFGEGSRLTVL.

The chain joins TRBV6-5 to TRBJ2-4, with D perhaps matching TRBD2 (5 bases). Germline V gene lookup returns CDR1 MNHEY and CDR2 SVGAGI. V gave up 4 bases and J gave up 7 bases, with 11 bases separating them. This CDR3 is 13 amino acids long. DNA for the CDR3: TGTGCCAGCAGTTCGGCCGGCGGGAACATTCAGTACTTC. This sequence encodes CASSSAGGNIQYF.

In its sample, this clone was seen once. The genes are TRBV4-1 and TRBJ1-5; D gene uncertain. CDR3 length: 14 residues. With 1 base removed from V and 5 bases from J, the gap between germline ends came to 9 bases. The V gene's germline CDR1 is MGHRA and CDR2 YSYEKL. The CDR3 DNA reads TGCGCCAGCAGCCAAGCCCCTACAGATCAGCCCCAGCATTTT. Its translation is CASSQAPTDQPQHF.

This chain joins TRBV7-2 and TRBJ2-7; 12 bases line up with TRBD2. V trimming: 5 bases; J trimming: 8 bases; junction bases outside the gene matches: 7. The germline gives CDR1 SGHTA, CDR2 FQGNSA. There are 14 residues in the CDR3. In DNA form, the CDR3 reads TGTGCCAGCAGCCTATCTAGCGGGAGGGATAAGCAGTACTTC. This codes for CASSLSSGRDKQYF.